This entry describes one TCR beta chain. Methods used by the authors: Amplification from reference gene primers served as the basis for estimated nucleated cell counts. Data came from immunoSEQ multiplex PCR; TCRdb stores just in-frame clones and leaves some out. That table furnishes V, J and clone size, whereas the DNA furnished D and trimming. The table includes over 45,000 clones, 60% to 80% detected once. J was trimmed by 6 bases and V by 7 bases; bases with no gene match: 2. The CDR3 consists of 11 residues. Germline V lookup: CDR1 LNHDA, CDR2 SQIVND (reference sequence). The data are from a study of blood T cell repertoires in COVID-19. Turning to the study itself: Samples came from the United States, Italy and Spain, spanning acute and convalescent COVID-19. PBMCs, B-cell-depleted T cells, or T cells provided the cDNA or gDNA that made up the material.

This receptor was identified in a human donor with active or convalescent COVID-19. The donor label of this sample is uncertain. The sequenced sample was peripheral blood. This sequence joins TRBV19 and TRBJ2-5; 7 bases are shared with TRBD2. The CDR3 coding sequence is TGTGCCAGTAAAAGCGGGAAGACCCAGTACTTC. It specifies CASKSGKTQYF.